The entry below gives a single T cell receptor beta chain sequence along with its context. This specimen belongs to a study of blood T cell repertoires in COVID-19. CDR1 SGHNT and CDR2 YYREEE come from the germline V gene (reference sequence). The CDR3 contains 16 residues. Trimming stripped 3 bases from V and 3 bases from J, with 16 bases between. Method: immunoSEQ multiplex PCR; TCRdb's copy keeps in-frame clones and lacks some. The profile shows roughly 80,000 clones, about 83% of them singletons. The origin of this receptor is a woman older than 75 with acute or convalescent COVID-19. Sequences were obtained from peripheral blood. The rearrangement joins TRBV5-4 to TRBJ2-1; D perhaps matches TRBD2 (6 bases). The CDR3 region is CASSSRGAGYYNEQFF. CDR3 DNA sequence: TGTGCCAGCAGCTCCCGGGGAGCGGGTTACTACAATGAGCAGTTCTTC.